This T cell receptor (beta chain) was sequenced during a study of shared clonotypes between healthy human individuals. In the original workflow: Filtering differed since immunoSEQ provided only junctions, with no quality scores. Assay used: immunoSEQ multiplex PCR; TCRdb lists only in-frame clones, some missing. D and trimming come from the DNA, and the V and J calls and clone size come from that table. The table records approximately 2,000,000 clones, just under 95% of them present only once. The naive CD8 population came from CD45RO-negative cells selected for CCR7, without terminally differentiated effector memory CD45RA+ cells. Looked up from germline, CDR1 is MDHEN and CDR2 is SYDVKM. The V end lost 4 bases, the J end lost 7 bases, and 8 bases lay between the germline ends. The CDR3 is 11 amino acids.

The sequence was obtained from a man younger than 30 in good health. Some clones in this sample may be carry-over from other donors' samples. The chain joins TRBV28 to TRBJ2-7, with no clear D. Specimen: naive CD8+ T cells from PBMCs. CDR3 coding DNA: TGTGCCAGCAGTTCGGTCTCGGAGCAGTACTTC. Amino acid sequence: CASSSVSEQYF. The full variable domain, completed using reference TRBV28 and TRBJ2-7, is DVKVTQSSRYLVKRTGEKVFLECVQDMDHENMFWYRQDPGLGLRLIYFSYDVKMKEKGDIPEGYSVSREKKERFSLILESASTNQTSMYLCASSSVSEQYFGPGTRLTVT.